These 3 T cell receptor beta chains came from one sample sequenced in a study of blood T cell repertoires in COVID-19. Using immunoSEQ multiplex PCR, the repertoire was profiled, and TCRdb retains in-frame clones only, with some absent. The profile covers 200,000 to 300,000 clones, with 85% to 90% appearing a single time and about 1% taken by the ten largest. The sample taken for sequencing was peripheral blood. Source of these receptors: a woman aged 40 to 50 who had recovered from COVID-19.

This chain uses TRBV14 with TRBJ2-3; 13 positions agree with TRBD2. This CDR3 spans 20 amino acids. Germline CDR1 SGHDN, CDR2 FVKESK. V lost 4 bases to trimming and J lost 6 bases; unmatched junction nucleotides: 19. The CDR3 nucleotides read TGTGCCAGCAGCCCACGACTAGCGGGAGGTTTTTGGGCGCTTGGGGATACGCAGTATTTT. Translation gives CASSPRLAGGFWALGDTQYF.

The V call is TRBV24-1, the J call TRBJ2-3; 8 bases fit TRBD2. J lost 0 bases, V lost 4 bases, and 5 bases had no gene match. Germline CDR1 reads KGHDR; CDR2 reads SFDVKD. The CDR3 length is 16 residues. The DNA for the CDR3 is TGTGCCACCAGTGAGCCCACTAGCGGTAGCACAGATACGCAGTATTTT. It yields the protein CATSEPTSGSTDTQYF.

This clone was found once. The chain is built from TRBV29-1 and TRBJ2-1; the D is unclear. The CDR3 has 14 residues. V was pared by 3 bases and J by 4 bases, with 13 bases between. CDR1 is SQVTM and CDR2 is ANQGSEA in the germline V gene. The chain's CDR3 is CSVDWNTDYNEQFF. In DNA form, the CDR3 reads TGCAGCGTTGACTGGAACACAGATTACAATGAGCAGTTCTTC.